The clone carrying this TCR beta chain turned up a few times. This specimen belongs to a study of regulatory T cells in long-lasting Graves disease. This CDR3 spans 16 amino acids. The V and J ends lost 5 bases and 9 bases respectively, with 25 bases between them. CDR1 is LGHNT, CDR2 FRNRAP, per germline. Time point indicated: newly diagnosed GD, antithyroid drugs for less than 3 months. Generation of the TCR library employed RNA extracted from PBMCs. Arm-PCR of CDR3 regions and iRepertoire HTBI primers were used to build TCR beta libraries. TCRdb processed the multiplex PCR reads anew with MiXCR; each CDR3 protein has one entry. The sample records about 540,000 distinct CDR3 sequences, about 14% being singletons. The same data also went into a second study, on T cells in Graves' hyperthyroidism and ophthalmopathy. This second report adds: Hyperthyroidism patients were newly diagnosed, had disease duration under 2 months, and were aged 18 to 65 years. HTBI primers were the set used in a first-round RT-PCR of the TCR CDR3.

The sequenced sample was peripheral blood mononuclear cells (PBMCs), obtained at new diagnosis, from a patient treated with antithyroid drugs. This TCR came from a man aged 25-40 years with Graves disease. V usage is TRBV12-5 and J usage is TRBJ1-1; TRBD1 might be the D (6 bases). This chain's CDR3 is CASGLGTRGSRHKAFF. The CDR3, as DNA: TGTGCTAGTGGTCTCGGGACACGAGGGTCCCGACATAAAGCTTTCTTT.